This is a list of T cell receptor beta chains from one sample in a study of T cells after yellow fever vaccination. TCRdb recomputed calls from the 5' RACE reads with MiXCR, one row per CDR3 protein. The sample yields around 320,000 distinct CDR3 sequences, 8.7% seen once. This material consisted of CD4+ T cells sorted from PBMCs, taken 5 days after the yellow fever booster vaccination. Receptors were obtained from a man aged 18 to 30 who received the YFV17D yellow fever vaccine. CDR3s leave out the opening cysteine and the closing phenylalanine or tryptophan. The D gene is left open where the match is weak.

v_gene | d_gene | CDR3aa
TRBV10-3 | TRBD2 | AISDSTSGGEKQY
TRBV27 | NA | ASSLRGSNTGELF
TRBV9 | TRBD1 | ASSVLTGLRSGELF
TRBV5-1 | TRBD2 | ASRAGEFYNEQF
TRBV12-3/TRBV12-4 | NA | ASSFARGTEAF
TRBV9 | NA | ASSVEGTEQY
TRBV6-6 | NA | ASRPEWVSKNYEQY
TRBV6-2/TRBV6-3 | NA | ASSYLGTAGELF
TRBV7-2 | NA | ASSPQRGNIQY
TRBV11-2 | NA | ASSSRLGTDTQY
TRBV28 | NA | ASSSGPVESEQF
TRBV12-3/TRBV12-4 | TRBD1 | ASSGGGVLGYT
TRBV7-2 | NA | ASSSGPVNTQY
TRBV27 | NA | ATRRNTEAF
TRBV4-2 | NA | ASSRGEGGTDTQY
TRBV3-1 | TRBD2 | ASSQARLAGLDTQY
TRBV2 | NA | ASSPTGPSRD
TRBV7-9 | TRBD1 | ASSLTGVNTEAF
TRBV7-9 | NA | ASSLERFTQY
TRBV5-1 | NA | ASSPWGGNQPQH
TRBV7-2 | NA | ASSPTGTDSMGYT
TRBV5-1 | NA | ASRPTEHNEQF
TRBV7-2 | TRBD1 | ASSPYRGGTEAF
TRBV6-1 | NA | ATRPDRLYGYT
TRBV6-5 | NA | ASSPLRRGEEQY
TRBV7-2 | TRBD1 | ASSSGQGSSGYT
TRBV4-2 | NA | ASSQAGGNYGYT
TRBV5-4 | NA | ASIAEQY
TRBV2 | NA | ASSSNSPLH
TRBV9 | NA | ASRASPRETDTQY
TRBV20-1 | NA | SARESGLNYGYT
TRBV20-1 | TRBD1 | SAATDRINEKLF
TRBV7-2 | TRBD1 | ASDLGNRGRGKLF
TRBV28 | TRBD2 | ASSRLAGETDTQY
TRBV7-2 | TRBD2 | ASSPWTSANTGELF
TRBV5-8 | NA | ASSLGGSGLGFGYT
TRBV4-2 | NA | ASSQDRWSEETQY
TRBV4-3 | NA | ASSHGGNSPLH